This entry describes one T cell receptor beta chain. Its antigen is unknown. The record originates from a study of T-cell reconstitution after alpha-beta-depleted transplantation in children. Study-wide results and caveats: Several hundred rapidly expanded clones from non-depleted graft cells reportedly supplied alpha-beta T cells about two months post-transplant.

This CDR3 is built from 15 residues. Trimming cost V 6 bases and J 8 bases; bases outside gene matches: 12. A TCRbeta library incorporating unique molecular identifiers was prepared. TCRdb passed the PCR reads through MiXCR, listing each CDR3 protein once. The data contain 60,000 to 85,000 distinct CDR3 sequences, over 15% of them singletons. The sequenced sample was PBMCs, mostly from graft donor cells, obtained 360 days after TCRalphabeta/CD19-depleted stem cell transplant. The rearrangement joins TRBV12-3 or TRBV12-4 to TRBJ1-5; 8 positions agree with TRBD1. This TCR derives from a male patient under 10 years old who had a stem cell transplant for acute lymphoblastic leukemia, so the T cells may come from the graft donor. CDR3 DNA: TGTGCCAGCAGGTCCAGGGGGCAGGTTGGTAAGCCCCAGCATTTT. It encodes CASRSRGQVGKPQHF.